The entry below describes one T cell receptor (beta chain). The antigen is undetermined. The sample comes from a study of T cell repertoires in cytomegalovirus infection. This CDR3 is built from 18 residues. CDR1 is SGHVS, CDR2 FNYEAQ, per germline. Deletions cut 4 bases from V and 5 bases from J, with 26 bases between. MiXCR, run by TCRdb on the reads, gives a single entry per CDR3 protein. Of hundreds of thousands of distinct CDR3 sequences in the sample, roughly a third are singletons; the top ten hold under 20%. The clonotype comes from a human donor in good health (CMV status not recorded). Some clones in this sample may be carry-over from other donors' samples. This rearrangement joins TRBV7-6 to TRBJ2-5, with D possibly TRBD2 on 6 matching bases. Sequenced material: cultured PBMCs, taken from culture after CMV antigen stimulation. CDR3 loop: CASSSWPSARRRGETQYF. In DNA, the CDR3 is TGTGCCAGCAGCTCGTGGCCTAGCGCCCGAAGGAGGGGTGAGACCCAGTACTTC.